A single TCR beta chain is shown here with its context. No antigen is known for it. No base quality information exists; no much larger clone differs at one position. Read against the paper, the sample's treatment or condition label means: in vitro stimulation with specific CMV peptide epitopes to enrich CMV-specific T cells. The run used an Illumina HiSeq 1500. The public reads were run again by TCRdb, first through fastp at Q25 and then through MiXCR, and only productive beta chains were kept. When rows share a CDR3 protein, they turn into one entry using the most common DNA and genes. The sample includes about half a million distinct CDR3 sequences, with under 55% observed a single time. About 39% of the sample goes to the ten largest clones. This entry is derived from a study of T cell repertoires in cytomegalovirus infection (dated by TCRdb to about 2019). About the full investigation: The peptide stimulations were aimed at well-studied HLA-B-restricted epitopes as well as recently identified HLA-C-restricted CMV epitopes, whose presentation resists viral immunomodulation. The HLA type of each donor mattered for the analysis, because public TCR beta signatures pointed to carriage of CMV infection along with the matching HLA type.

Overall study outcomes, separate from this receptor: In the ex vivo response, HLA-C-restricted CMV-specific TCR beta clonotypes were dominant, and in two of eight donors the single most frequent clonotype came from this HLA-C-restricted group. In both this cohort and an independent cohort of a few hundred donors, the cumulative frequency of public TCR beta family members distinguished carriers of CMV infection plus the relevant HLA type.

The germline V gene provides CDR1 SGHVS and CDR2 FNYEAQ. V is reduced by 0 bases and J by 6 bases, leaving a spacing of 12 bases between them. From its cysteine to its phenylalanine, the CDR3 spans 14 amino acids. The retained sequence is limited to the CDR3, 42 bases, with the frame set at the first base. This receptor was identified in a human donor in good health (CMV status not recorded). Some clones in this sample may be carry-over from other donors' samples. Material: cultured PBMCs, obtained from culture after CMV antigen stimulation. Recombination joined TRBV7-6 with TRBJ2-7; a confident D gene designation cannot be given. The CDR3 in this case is CASSLAGLGREQYF. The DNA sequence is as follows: TGTGCCAGCAGCTTAGCCGGCCTAGGACGCGAGCAGTACTTC.